This T cell receptor beta chain was found in a study of cytomegalovirus exposure and HLA in healthy donors. Both 60 Vbeta primers and 13 Jbeta primers went into the PCR. Produced via immunoSEQ multiplex PCR; TCRdb's table is partial and in-frame only. Of around 130,000 clones listed, around 72% were seen once; the top ten hold 1.5%. In regard to this clone: What it binds is unknown.

Germline V lookup: CDR1 SGHAT, CDR2 FQNNGV. The CDR3 runs to 14 residues. The V end was cut by 3 bases, the J end by 2 bases, with 11 bases between. General study points: It was reported that the classifier diagnosed cytomegalovirus status with high specificity and sensitivity in both the original and validation cohorts. Associated with cytomegalovirus, according to the listing, were fewer than 200 TCR beta chains.

The clonotype was recovered from a woman between 18 and 29 years old in good health and CMV-seronegative. This chain joins TRBV11-2 and TRBJ2-7, with D maybe TRBD1 (6 bases). The sequenced sample was PBMCs. The CDR3: CASSFGTTAYEQYF. In nucleotides, the CDR3 is TGTGCCAGCAGCTTCGGGACAACTGCCTACGAGCAGTACTTC.